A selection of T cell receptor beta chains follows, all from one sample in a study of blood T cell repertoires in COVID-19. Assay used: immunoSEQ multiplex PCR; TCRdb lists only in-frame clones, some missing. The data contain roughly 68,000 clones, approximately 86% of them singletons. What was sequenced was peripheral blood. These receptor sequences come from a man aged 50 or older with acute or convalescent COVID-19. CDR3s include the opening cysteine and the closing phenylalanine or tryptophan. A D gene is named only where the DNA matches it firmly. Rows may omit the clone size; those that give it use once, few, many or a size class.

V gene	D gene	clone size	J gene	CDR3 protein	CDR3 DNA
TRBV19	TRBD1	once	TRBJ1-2	CASSPGQVNYGYTF	TGTGCCAGTAGTCCGGGACAGGTTAACTATGGCTACACCTTC
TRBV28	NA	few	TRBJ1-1	CASSLPGVMNTEAFF	TGTGCCAGCAGTCTCCCGGGGGTTATGAACACTGAAGCTTTCTTT
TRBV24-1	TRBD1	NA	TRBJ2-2	CATSVDRGNTGELFF	TGTGCCACCAGCGTGGACAGGGGGAACACCGGGGAGCTGTTTTTT
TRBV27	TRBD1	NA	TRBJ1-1	CASSLGVTGRSTEAFF	TGTGCCAGCAGTTTGGGGGTGACAGGGAGGTCCACTGAAGCTTTCTTT
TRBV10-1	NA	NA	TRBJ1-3	CASSETGRGNTIYF	TGCGCCAGCAGTGAGACAGGGCGCGGAAACACCATATATTTT
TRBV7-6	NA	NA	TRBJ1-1	CASSLGQMNTEAFF	TGTGCCAGCAGCTTAGGGCAGATGAACACTGAAGCTTTCTTT
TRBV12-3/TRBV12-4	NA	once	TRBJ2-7	CASSLLSGLEKYF	TGTGCCAGCAGTTTATTGTCGGGACTCGAAAAGTACTTC
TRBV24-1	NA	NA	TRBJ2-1	CATSDPTGSSYNEQFF	TGTGCCACCAGTGACCCCACAGGGAGCTCCTACAATGAGCAGTTCTTC
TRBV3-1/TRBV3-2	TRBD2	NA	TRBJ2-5	CASSPTTSSTRETQYF	TGTGCCAGCAGCCCAACGACTAGCTCGACCCGGGAGACCCAGTACTTC
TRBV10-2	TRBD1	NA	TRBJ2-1	CASSVGTGVFNEQFF	TGCGCCAGTTCTGTCGGGACAGGGGTCTTTAATGAGCAGTTCTTC
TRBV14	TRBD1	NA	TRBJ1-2	CASSQSGTAFVSYTF	TGTGCCAGCAGCCAGTCCGGGACAGCTTTCGTTAGCTACACCTTC
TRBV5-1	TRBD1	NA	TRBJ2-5	CASSPRDRAQETQYF	TGCGCCAGCAGCCCTCGGGACAGGGCCCAAGAGACCCAGTACTTC
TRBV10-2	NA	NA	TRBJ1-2	CASSPANRNGYTF	TGCGCCAGCAGTCCCGCTAACAGGAATGGCTACACCTTC
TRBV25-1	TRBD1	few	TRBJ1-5	CASSPRDRVGQPQHF	TGTGCCAGCAGTCCCCGGGACAGGGTTGGTCAGCCCCAGCATTTT
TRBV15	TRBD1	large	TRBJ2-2	CATSSVDRVYWSGELFF	TGTGCCACCAGCAGTGTAGACAGGGTTTATTGGTCCGGGGAGCTGTTTTTT
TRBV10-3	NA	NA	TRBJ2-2	CAISDGTGELFF	TGTGCCATCAGTGACGGGACCGGGGAGCTGTTTTTT
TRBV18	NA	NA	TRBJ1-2	CASSPGGGQVYGYTF	TGTGCCAGCTCACCTGGGGGGGGGCAGGTCTATGGCTACACCTTC
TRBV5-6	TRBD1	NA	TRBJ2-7	CASSQDRPTYEQYF	TGTGCCAGCAGCCAGGACAGGCCGACCTACGAGCAGTACTTC
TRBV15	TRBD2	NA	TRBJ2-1	CATSSLSGGVFNEQFF	TGTGCCACCAGCAGCCTAAGCGGGGGGGTTTTTAATGAGCAGTTCTTC
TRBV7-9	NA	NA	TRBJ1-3	CASSPRSPGQGSGNTIYF	TGTGCCAGCAGCCCCCGCTCCCCCGGGCAGGGCTCTGGAAACACCATATATTTT
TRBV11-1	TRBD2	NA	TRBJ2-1	CASSLASGGQGEQFF	TGTGCCAGCAGCTTAGCGTCGGGGGGGCAAGGTGAGCAGTTCTTC
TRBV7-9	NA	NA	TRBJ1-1	CASSLSGTEAFF	TGTGCCAGCAGCTTAAGCGGCACTGAAGCTTTCTTT
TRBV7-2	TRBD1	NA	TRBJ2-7	CASSLTGTGAYEQYF	TGTGCCAGCAGCTTAACCGGGACAGGGGCCTACGAGCAGTACTTC
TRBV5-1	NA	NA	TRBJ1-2	CASSLPGYGYTF	TGCGCCAGCAGCTTGCCGGGTTATGGCTACACCTTC
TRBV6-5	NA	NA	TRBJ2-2	CASRADSFRTGELFF	TGTGCCAGCAGGGCAGACAGTTTTCGCACCGGGGAGCTGTTTTTT
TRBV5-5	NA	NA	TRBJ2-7	CASSFEGPGVGEQYF	TGTGCCAGCAGCTTCGAGGGCCCAGGGGTTGGCGAGCAGTACTTC
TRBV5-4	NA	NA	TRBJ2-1	CASRDPRNNEQFF	TGTGCCAGCAGAGATCCGAGAAACAATGAGCAGTTCTTC
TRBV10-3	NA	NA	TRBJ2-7	CAISDPPGTYEQYF	TGTGCCATCAGTGATCCCCCCGGTACCTACGAGCAGTACTTC
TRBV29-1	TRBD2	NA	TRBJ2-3	CSVRRLAVSTDTQYF	TGCAGCGTTCGCCGGCTAGCGGTTAGCACAGATACGCAGTATTTT
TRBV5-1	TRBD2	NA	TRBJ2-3	CASRPWTSGGASSDTQYF	TGCGCCAGCCGTCCCTGGACTAGCGGGGGAGCCTCCTCAGATACGCAGTATTTT
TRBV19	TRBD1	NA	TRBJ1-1	CASSPGQLNTEAFF	TGTGCCAGTAGTCCGGGACAGCTGAACACTGAAGCTTTCTTT
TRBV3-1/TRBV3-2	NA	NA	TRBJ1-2	CASSQEYRRTTF	TGTGCCAGCAGCCAAGAGTACAGGCGCACGACCTTC
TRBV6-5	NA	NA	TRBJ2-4	CASSYSGLRAKNIQYF	TGTGCCAGCAGTTACTCGGGACTCAGAGCCAAAAACATTCAGTACTTC
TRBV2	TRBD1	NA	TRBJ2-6	CASSAQGAGANVLTF	TGTGCCAGCAGTGCACAGGGGGCTGGGGCCAACGTCCTGACTTTC
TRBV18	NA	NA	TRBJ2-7	CASSPGGGTYEQYF	TGTGCCAGCTCACCGGGAGGGGGGACCTACGAGCAGTACTTC
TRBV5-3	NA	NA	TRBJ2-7	CARSLSRYEQYF	TGTGCCAGAAGCTTGTCTCGCTACGAGCAGTACTTC
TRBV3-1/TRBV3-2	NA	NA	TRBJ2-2	CASSQDLARAGTGELFF	TGTGCCAGCAGCCAAGACCTTGCGCGGGCGGGCACCGGGGAGCTGTTTTTT
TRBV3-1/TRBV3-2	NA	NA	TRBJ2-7	CASSREPGGGPFSYEQYF	TGTGCCAGCAGCCGAGAACCCGGCGGGGGCCCATTCTCCTACGAGCAGTACTTC
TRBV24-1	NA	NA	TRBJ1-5	CATSDPSQGSGQPQHF	TGTGCCACCAGTGATCCCTCTCAGGGCTCGGGTCAGCCCCAGCATTTT
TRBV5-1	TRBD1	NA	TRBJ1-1	CASSLAGTEGEAFF	TGCGCCAGCAGCTTGGCCGGGACAGAGGGTGAAGCTTTCTTT
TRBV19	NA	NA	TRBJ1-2	CASTMPGDYGYTF	TGTGCCAGTACCATGCCAGGGGACTATGGCTACACCTTC
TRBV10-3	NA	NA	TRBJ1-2	CAISESGAGYTF	TGTGCCATCAGTGAGTCGGGGGCCGGCTACACCTTC
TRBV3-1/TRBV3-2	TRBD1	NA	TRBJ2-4	CASSQVTTGGDKNIQYF	TGTGCCAGCAGCCAAGTAACCACAGGGGGTGACAAAAACATTCAGTACTTC
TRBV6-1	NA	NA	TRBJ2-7	CASSEQGYEQYF	TGTGCCAGCAGTGAACAGGGGTACGAGCAGTACTTC
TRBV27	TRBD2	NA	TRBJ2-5	CASSLNGGGLQETQYF	TGTGCCAGCAGTTTGAATGGCGGGGGGCTCCAAGAGACCCAGTACTTC
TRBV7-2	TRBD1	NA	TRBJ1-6	CARVGGQGNSPLHF	TGTGCCAGAGTCGGGGGACAGGGGAATTCACCCCTCCACTTT